These T cell receptor beta chains were read from a single sample in a study of cytomegalovirus exposure and HLA in healthy donors. Clones were read by immunoSEQ multiplex PCR, and TCRdb kept only the in-frame ones, dropping some. Among around 86,000 clones listed, 75% to 80% were seen once. The material sequenced was PBMCs. These receptors all come from a female donor in good health and CMV-seronegative. Both conserved end residues are part of each CDR3. Each record gives: CDR3 length, J gene, D gene, V gene, clone size, CDR3 protein, CDR3 DNA. A D gene is named only where the DNA matches it firmly. Part of the rows lack a size; the others show once, few, many or a class for expanded clones.

>14|TRBJ2-3|NA|TRBV11-2|once
CASSLVPGTDTQYF
TGTGCCAGCAGCTTAGTCCCGGGGACAGATACGCAGTATTTT
>14|TRBJ2-7|TRBD1|TRBV10-3|NA
CAISGQGSPYEQYF
TGTGCCATCAGCGGACAGGGATCACCCTACGAGCAGTACTTC
>14|TRBJ2-2|NA|TRBV10-1|NA
CASSGTIETGELFF
TGCGCCAGCAGTGGGACTATAGAAACCGGGGAGCTGTTTTTT
>14|TRBJ1-4|TRBD1|TRBV19|NA
CASSIWAGGEKLFF
TGTGCCAGTAGTATCTGGGCAGGGGGAGAAAAACTGTTTTTT
>14|TRBJ2-7|NA|TRBV18|once
CASSPRTGAYEQYF
TGTGCCAGCTCACCCCGGACGGGGGCCTACGAGCAGTACTTC
>16|TRBJ2-7|TRBD2|TRBV10-3|NA
CAISERLAGEAYEQYF
TGTGCCATCAGTGAGAGACTAGCGGGAGAGGCCTACGAGCAGTACTTC
>16|TRBJ2-1|TRBD2|TRBV28|NA
CASSPTLAGGVNEQFF
TGTGCCAGCAGTCCGACCCTAGCGGGAGGGGTCAATGAGCAGTTCTTC
>14|TRBJ2-3|TRBD1|TRBV15|NA
CATSRDRGHDTQYF
TGTGCCACCAGCAGAGACAGGGGGCACGATACGCAGTATTTT
>15|TRBJ2-1|TRBD2|TRBV6-5|NA
CASSYGPSGSNEQFF
TGTGCCAGCAGTTACGGCCCTAGCGGGAGCAATGAGCAGTTCTTC
>15|TRBJ2-2|TRBD1|TRBV13|once
CASSLRQGNTGELFF
TGTGCCAGCAGCCTACGACAGGGCAACACCGGGGAGCTGTTTTTT
>14|TRBJ2-7|TRBD1|TRBV5-1|NA
CASSQQQGSGEQYF
TGCGCCAGCAGCCAACAACAGGGGTCGGGAGAGCAGTACTTC
>13|TRBJ1-1|NA|TRBV11-2|once
CASSRIEDTEAFF
TGTGCCAGCAGCCGCATTGAGGACACTGAAGCTTTCTTT
>17|TRBJ2-3|TRBD2|TRBV5-1|NA
CASSLARGGVGTDTQYF
TGCGCCAGCAGCTTGGCTCGGGGGGGGGTAGGCACAGATACGCAGTATTTT
>15|TRBJ2-5|NA|TRBV6-5|NA
CASSYSQGIQETQYF
TGTGCCAGCAGTTACTCGCAGGGAATACAAGAGACCCAGTACTTC
>11|TRBJ1-2|TRBD1|TRBV6-4|NA
CASSRGGRRTF
TGTGCCAGCAGTCGAGGGGGCCGCCGAACCTTC
>13|TRBJ2-5|NA|TRBV25-1|once
CASSVRVQETQYF
TGTGCCAGCAGTGTCCGGGTCCAAGAGACCCAGTACTTC
>15|TRBJ2-1|TRBD2|TRBV28|NA
CASSPGLAGYNEQFF
TGTGCCAGCAGTCCGGGACTAGCGGGCTACAATGAGCAGTTCTTC
>16|TRBJ1-2|NA|TRBV7-2|NA
CASSLVAGAGTNGYTF
TGTGCCAGCAGCTTAGTAGCGGGGGCAGGGACAAATGGCTACACCTTC
>18|TRBJ2-2|NA|TRBV5-4|NA
CASSLGGGRTGNTGELFF
TGTGCCAGCAGCTTGGGTGGGGGGCGGACAGGGAACACCGGGGAGCTGTTTTTT
>14|TRBJ2-3|NA|TRBV6-1|NA
CASSEALVADTQYF
TGTGCCAGCAGTGAAGCGCTGGTAGCAGATACGCAGTATTTT
>18|TRBJ1-4|TRBD1|TRBV4-3|NA
CASSQDLDRGGYNEKLFF
TGCGCCAGCAGCCAAGATTTGGACAGGGGGGGCTATAATGAAAAACTGTTTTTT
>16|TRBJ1-1|TRBD1|TRBV7-6|NA
CASSLATGVRGTEAFF
TGTGCCAGCAGCTTAGCGACAGGGGTGAGGGGCACTGAAGCTTTCTTT
>16|TRBJ1-4|NA|TRBV28|NA
CASSLRGGFANEKLFF
TGTGCCAGCAGTTTACGCGGGGGGTTCGCTAATGAAAAACTGTTTTTT
>16|TRBJ2-7|NA|TRBV6-1|few
CASSDWGAASSYEQYF
TGTGCCAGCAGTGATTGGGGAGCGGCCAGCTCCTACGAGCAGTACTTC
>15|TRBJ2-7|TRBD1|TRBV10-1|NA
CASSEPGQGTYEQYF
TGCGCCAGCAGTGAACCGGGACAGGGGACCTACGAGCAGTACTTC
>14|TRBJ2-7|TRBD1|TRBV6-1|once
CATRPRDRNYEQYF
TGTGCCACCCGGCCCCGGGACAGAAACTACGAGCAGTACTTC
>13|TRBJ2-1|NA|TRBV29-1|once
CSVLGGLYNEQFF
TGCAGCGTTCTCGGCGGCTTGTACAATGAGCAGTTCTTC
>20|TRBJ1-5|TRBD1|TRBV4-3|once
CASSQDVRGAGGFRNQPQHF
TGCGCCAGCAGCCAAGATGTTCGGGGGGCAGGGGGCTTTCGAAATCAGCCCCAGCATTTT
>14|TRBJ2-7|NA|TRBV29-1|NA
CSVVPSGRTYEQYF
TGCAGCGTTGTACCCTCGGGGAGGACCTACGAGCAGTACTTC
>16|TRBJ2-5|TRBD2|TRBV5-1|once
CASSWGTSGSQETQYF
TGCGCCAGCAGCTGGGGGACTAGCGGGTCCCAAGAGACCCAGTACTTC
>15|TRBJ1-2|TRBD1|TRBV6-1|NA
CASSSQNRGWYGYTF
TGTGCCAGCAGTTCCCAGAACAGGGGTTGGTATGGCTACACCTTC
>13|TRBJ2-5|TRBD2|TRBV30|NA
CAGSGGPVETQYF
TGTGCCGGTAGCGGGGGGCCCGTGGAGACCCAGTACTTC
>17|TRBJ1-5|NA|TRBV28|once
CASRPHADVISNQPQHF
TGTGCCAGCAGACCGCACGCAGATGTAATAAGCAATCAGCCCCAGCATTTT
>14|TRBJ1-2|NA|TRBV5-8|NA
CASSLGGVPYGYTF
TGTGCCAGCAGCTTGGGGGGGGTCCCCTATGGCTACACCTTC
>16|TRBJ1-1|NA|TRBV5-1|NA
CASSIQAAKGGTEAFF
TGCGCCAGCAGCATACAGGCTGCAAAGGGGGGGACTGAAGCTTTCTTT
>11|TRBJ2-7|NA|TRBV10-3|NA
CAISASEEQYF
TGTGCCATCAGTGCCAGTGAAGAGCAGTACTTC
>14|TRBJ2-5|NA|TRBV28|NA
CASSLIGVRETQYF
TGTGCCAGCAGTTTGATAGGGGTGAGAGAGACCCAGTACTTC
>16|TRBJ1-5|TRBD1|TRBV4-2|NA
CASSQDSGQGEQPQHF
TGTGCCAGCAGCCAAGATAGTGGACAGGGGGAACAGCCCCAGCATTTT
>15|TRBJ1-6|NA|TRBV7-2|NA
CASSFSGTQDSPLHF
TGTGCCAGCAGCTTTTCCGGGACACAAGATTCACCCCTCCACTTT